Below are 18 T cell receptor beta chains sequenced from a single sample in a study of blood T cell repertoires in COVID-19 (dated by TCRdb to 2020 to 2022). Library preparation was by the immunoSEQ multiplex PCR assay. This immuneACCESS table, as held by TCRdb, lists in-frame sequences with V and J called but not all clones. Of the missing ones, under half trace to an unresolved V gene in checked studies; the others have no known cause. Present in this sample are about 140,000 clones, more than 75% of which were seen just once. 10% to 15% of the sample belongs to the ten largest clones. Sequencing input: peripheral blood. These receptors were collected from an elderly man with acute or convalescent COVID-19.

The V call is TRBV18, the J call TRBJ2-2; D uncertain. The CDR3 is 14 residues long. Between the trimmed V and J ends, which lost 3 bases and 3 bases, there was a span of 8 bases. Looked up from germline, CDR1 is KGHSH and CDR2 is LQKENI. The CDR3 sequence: CASSPGQYTGELFF. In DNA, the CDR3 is TGTGCCAGCTCACCTGGGCAGTACACCGGGGAGCTGTTTTTT.

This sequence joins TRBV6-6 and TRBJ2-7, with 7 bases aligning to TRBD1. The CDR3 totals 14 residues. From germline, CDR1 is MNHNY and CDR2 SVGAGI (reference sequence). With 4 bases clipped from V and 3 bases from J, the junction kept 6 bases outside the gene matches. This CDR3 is CASSLDRSRYEQYF. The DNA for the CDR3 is TGTGCCAGCAGTTTGGACAGGTCGCGCTACGAGCAGTACTTC.

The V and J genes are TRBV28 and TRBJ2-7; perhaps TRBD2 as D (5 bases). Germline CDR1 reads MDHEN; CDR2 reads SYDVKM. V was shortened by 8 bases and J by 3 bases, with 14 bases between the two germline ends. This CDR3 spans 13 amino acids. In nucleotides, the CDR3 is TGTGCCAGCCGGAGGCCAGATTTCTACGAGCAGTACTTC. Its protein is CASRRPDFYEQYF.

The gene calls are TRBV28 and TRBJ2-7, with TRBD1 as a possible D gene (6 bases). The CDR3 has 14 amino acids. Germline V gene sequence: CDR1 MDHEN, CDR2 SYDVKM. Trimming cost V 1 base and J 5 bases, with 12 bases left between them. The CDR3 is CASSLYSGDDEQYF. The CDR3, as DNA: TGTGCCAGCAGTTTATATTCAGGGGACGACGAGCAGTACTTC.

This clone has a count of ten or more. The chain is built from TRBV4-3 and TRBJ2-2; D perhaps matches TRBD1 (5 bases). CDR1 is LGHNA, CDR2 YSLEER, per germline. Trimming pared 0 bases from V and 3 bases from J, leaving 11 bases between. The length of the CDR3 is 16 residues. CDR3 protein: CASSQDLQGYTGELFF. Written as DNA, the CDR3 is TGCGCCAGCAGCCAAGATCTCCAGGGTTACACCGGGGAGCTGTTTTTT.

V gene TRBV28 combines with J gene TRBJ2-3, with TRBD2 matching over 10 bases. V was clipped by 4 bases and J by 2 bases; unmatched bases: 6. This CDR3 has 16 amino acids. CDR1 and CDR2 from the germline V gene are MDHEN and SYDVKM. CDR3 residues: CASSSGLAATTDTQYF. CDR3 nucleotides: TGTGCCAGCAGTTCCGGACTAGCGGCGACCACAGATACGCAGTATTTT.

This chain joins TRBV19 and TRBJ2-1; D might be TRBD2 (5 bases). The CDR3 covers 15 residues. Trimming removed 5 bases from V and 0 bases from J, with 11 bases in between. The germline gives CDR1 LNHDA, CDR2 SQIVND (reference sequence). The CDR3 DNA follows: TGTGCCAGTAGTTGGACTTCAAGCTCCTACAATGAGCAGTTCTTC. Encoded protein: CASSWTSSSYNEQFF.

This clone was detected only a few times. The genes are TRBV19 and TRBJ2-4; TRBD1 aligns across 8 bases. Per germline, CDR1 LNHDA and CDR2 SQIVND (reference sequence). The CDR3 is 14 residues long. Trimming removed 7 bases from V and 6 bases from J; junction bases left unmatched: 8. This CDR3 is CASTGQGAGNIQYF. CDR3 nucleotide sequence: TGTGCCAGTACCGGACAGGGAGCAGGAAACATTCAGTACTTC.

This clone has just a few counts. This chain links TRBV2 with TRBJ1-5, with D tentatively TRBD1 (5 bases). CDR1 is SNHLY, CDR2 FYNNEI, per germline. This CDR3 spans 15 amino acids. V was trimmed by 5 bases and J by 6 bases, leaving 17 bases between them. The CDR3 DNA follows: TGTGCCAGCAGTCTGGATGTCCAGGGAGGTCAGCCCCAGCATTTT. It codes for CASSLDVQGGQPQHF.

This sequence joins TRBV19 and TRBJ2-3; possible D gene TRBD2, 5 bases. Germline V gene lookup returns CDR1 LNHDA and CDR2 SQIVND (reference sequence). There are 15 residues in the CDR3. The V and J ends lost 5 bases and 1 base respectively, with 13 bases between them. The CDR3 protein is CASSPGLTGTDTQYF. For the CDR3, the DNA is TGTGCCAGTAGTCCGGGGTTAACGGGCACAGATACGCAGTATTTT. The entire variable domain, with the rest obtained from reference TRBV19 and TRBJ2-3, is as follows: DGGITQSPKYLFRKEGQNVTLSCEQNLNHDAMYWYRQDPGQGLRLIYYSQIVNDFQKGDIAEGYSVSREKKESFPLTVTSAQKNPTAFYLCASSPGLTGTDTQYFGPGTRLTVL.

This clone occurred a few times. CDR3 in amino acids: CASSPKAGENYEQYF. The CDR3 region has the DNA TGTGCCAGCTCACCGAAGGCGGGGGAGAACTACGAGCAGTACTTC. The chain uses TRBV18 and TRBJ2-7, with 7 bases matching TRBD2. CDR1 is KGHSH, CDR2 LQKENI, per germline. Trimming removed 3 bases from V and 3 bases from J; junction bases left unmatched: 8. The CDR3 covers 15 residues.

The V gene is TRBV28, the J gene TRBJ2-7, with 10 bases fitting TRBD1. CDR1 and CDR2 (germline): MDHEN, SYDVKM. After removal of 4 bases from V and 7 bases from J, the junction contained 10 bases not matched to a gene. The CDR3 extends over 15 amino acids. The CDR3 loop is CASSSSGTGVREQYF. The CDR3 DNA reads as TGTGCCAGCAGTTCCTCCGGGACAGGGGTACGAGAGCAGTACTTC.

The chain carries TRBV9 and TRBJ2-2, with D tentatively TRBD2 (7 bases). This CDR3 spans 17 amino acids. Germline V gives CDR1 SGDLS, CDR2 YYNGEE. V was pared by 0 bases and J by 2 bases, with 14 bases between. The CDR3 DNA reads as TGTGCCAGCAGCGTAGACGGGGCGGGGGCAAACACCGGGGAGCTGTTTTTT. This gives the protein CASSVDGAGANTGELFF.

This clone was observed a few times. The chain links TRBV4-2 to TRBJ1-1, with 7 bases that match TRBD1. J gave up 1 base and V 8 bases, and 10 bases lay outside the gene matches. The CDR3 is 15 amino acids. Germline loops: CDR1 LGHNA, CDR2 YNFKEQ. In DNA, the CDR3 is TGTGCCAGCTCTGGAGGGGGCTCCAAGAACACTGAAGCTTTCTTT. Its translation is CASSGGGSKNTEAFF.

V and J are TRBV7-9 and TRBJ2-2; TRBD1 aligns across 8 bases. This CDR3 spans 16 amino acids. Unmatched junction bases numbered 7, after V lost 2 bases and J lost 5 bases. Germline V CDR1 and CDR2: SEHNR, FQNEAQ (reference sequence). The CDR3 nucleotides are TGTGCCAGCAGCTTATACACAGGGGGAGGTACCGGGGAGCTGTTTTTT. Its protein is CASSLYTGGGTGELFF.

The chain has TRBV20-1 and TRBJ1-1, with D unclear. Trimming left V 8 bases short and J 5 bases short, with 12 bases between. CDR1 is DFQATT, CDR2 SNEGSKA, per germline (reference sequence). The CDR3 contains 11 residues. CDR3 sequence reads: CSPRWQTEAFF. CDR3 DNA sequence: TGCAGTCCCAGGTGGCAAACTGAAGCTTTCTTT.

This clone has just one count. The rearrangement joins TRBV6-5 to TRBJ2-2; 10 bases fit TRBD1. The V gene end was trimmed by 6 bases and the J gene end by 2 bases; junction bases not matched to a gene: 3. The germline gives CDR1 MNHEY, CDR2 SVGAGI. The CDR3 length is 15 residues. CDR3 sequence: CASRGDRGNTGELFF. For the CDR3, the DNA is TGTGCCAGCAGAGGGGACAGGGGTAACACCGGGGAGCTGTTTTTT.

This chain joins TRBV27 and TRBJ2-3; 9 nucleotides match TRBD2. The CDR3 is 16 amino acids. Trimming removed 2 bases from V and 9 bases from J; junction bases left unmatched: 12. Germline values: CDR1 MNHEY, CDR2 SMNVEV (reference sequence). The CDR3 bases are TGTGCCAGCAGTTTACGCCTGGGACTAGCTGGGGCCACGCAGTATTTT. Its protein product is CASSLRLGLAGATQYF.